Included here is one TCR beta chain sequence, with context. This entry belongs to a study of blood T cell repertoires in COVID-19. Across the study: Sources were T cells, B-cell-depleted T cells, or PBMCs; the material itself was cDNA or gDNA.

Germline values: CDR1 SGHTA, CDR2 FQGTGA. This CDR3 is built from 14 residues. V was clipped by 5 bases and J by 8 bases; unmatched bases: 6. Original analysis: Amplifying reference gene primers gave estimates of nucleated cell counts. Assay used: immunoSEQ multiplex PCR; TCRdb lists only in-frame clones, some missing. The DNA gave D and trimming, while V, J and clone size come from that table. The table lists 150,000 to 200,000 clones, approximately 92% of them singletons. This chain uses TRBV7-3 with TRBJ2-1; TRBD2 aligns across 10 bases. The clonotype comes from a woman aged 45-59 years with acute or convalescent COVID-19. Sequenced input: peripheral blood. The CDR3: CASSRGTSVDEQFF. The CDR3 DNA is TGTGCCAGCAGCCGTGGGACTAGCGTCGATGAGCAGTTCTTC.